These 6 T cell receptor beta chains were all obtained from the same sample, sequenced in a study of control samples from healthy donors and cancer patients. Clones were read by immunoSEQ multiplex PCR, and TCRdb kept only the in-frame ones, dropping some. Of some 140,000 clones in the sample, 94% are singletons; the top ten hold 5% to 6.5%. The sequencing input was blood. Receptors originate from a man in his forties or fifties in good health.

This rearrangement joins TRBV10-2 to TRBJ1-2; a weak D match, TRBD1 (6 bases). The CDR3 sequence is 14 residues long. V was cut by 10 bases and J by 2 bases, with 17 bases left in between. Germline V gives CDR1 WSHSY, CDR2 SAAADI. CDR3 nucleotides: TGCGCCACCTCCGGCGGGGGGCAAAACTATGGCTACACCTTC. Translating it yields CATSGGGQNYGYTF.

V and J are TRBV20-1 and TRBJ1-2; D is unresolved. Germline assignment: CDR1 DFQATT and CDR2 SNEGSKA (reference sequence). Trimming removed 1 base at V and 8 bases at J, with 8 bases between. The CDR3 is 11 residues long. The CDR3 protein is CSARVSNGYTF. DNA for the CDR3: TGCAGTGCTAGAGTGTCAAACGGCTACACCTTC.

J is TRBJ2-3 and V is TRBV9; the match to TRBD2 covers 8 bases. CDR1 and CDR2 from the germline V gene are SGDLS and YYNGEE. V was pared by 2 bases and J by 14 bases, with 13 bases of the junction left unmatched. This CDR3 has 14 amino acids. The CDR3 nucleotides read TGTGCCAGCAGCGTCGGGAGGGGGGGAGCTCAGCCGTATTTT. Protein: CASSVGRGGAQPYF.

The chain recombines TRBV18 with TRBJ1-2; unclear D gene. Germline-derived CDR1 and CDR2 are KGHSH and LQKENI. The V end lost 2 bases, the J end lost 3 bases, and 13 bases lay between the germline ends. This CDR3 is built from 15 residues. The CDR3: CASSPTREWDYGYTF. Here the CDR3 DNA reads TGTGCCAGCTCACCAACAAGGGAGTGGGACTATGGCTACACCTTC.

The CDR3 region has the DNA TGTGCCAGCAGAGGCGGACAGTGGAAGGATGCACCCCTCCACTTT. Amino acids: CASRGGQWKDAPLHF. The chain couples TRBV6-5 to TRBJ1-6, with D perhaps matching TRBD1 (6 bases). The CDR3 has 15 amino acids. Between the trimmed V and J ends, which lost 6 bases and 11 bases, there was a span of 20 bases. Germline CDR1 reads MNHEY; CDR2 reads SVGAGI.

The J gene is TRBJ2-2, the V gene TRBV27; D tentatively fits TRBD1 or TRBD2 (6 bases each). V shed 5 bases and J shed 3 bases, with 22 bases lying between them. The CDR3 sequence is 18 residues long. Germline V gene lookup returns CDR1 MNHEY and CDR2 SMNVEV (reference sequence). CDR3 in amino acids: CASSLRDTSSGDTGELFF. The CDR3 DNA reads TGTGCCAGCAGTCTCCGGGACACCTCCTCGGGGGACACCGGGGAGCTGTTTTTT.